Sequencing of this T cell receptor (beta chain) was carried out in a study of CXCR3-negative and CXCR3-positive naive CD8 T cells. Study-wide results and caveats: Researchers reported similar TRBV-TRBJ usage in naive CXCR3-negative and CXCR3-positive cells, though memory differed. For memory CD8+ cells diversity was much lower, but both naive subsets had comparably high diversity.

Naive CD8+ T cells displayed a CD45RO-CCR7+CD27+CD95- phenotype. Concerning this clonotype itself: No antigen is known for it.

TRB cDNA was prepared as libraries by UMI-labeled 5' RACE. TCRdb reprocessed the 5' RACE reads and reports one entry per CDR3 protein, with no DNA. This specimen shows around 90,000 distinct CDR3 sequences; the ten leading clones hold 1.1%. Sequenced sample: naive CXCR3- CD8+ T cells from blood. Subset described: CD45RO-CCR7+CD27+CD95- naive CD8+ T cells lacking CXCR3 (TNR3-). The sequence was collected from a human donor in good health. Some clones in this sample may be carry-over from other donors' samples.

The CDR3 spells CASSPGTENTGELFF. The gene calls are TRBV28 and TRBJ2-2. CDR1 and CDR2 (germline): MDHEN, SYDVKM. This CDR3 has 15 residues.